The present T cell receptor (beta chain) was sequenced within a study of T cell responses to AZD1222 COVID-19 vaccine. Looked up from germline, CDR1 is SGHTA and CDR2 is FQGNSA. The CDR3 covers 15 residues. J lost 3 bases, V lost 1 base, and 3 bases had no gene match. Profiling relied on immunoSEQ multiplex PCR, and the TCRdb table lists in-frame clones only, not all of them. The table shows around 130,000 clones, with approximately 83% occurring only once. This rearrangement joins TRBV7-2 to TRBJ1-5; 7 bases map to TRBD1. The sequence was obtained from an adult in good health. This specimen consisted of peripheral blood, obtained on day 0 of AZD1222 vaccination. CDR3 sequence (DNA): TGTGCCAGCAGCTTAGGAGGGACAGACAATCAGCCCCAGCATTTT. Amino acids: CASSLGGTDNQPQHF.